This T cell receptor (beta chain) was profiled in a study of T cells in Graves' hyperthyroidism and ophthalmopathy. The investigators amplified TCR beta CDR3 regions from RNA transcripts. The HTBI set primed first-round TCR CDR3 RT-PCR. One entry per CDR3 protein, called by TCRdb with MiXCR from the multiplex PCR reads. The sample lists approximately 380,000 distinct CDR3 sequences; over 13% were seen once. V lost 3 bases and J lost 4; bases outside the gene matches: 11. The CDR3 sequence is 17 residues long. Germline V lookup: CDR1 LNHDA, CDR2 SQIVND (reference sequence). This clonotype was sampled from a middle-aged man with Graves' ophthalmopathy. V gene TRBV19 combines with J gene TRBJ2-5; 10 bases align to TRBD1. Input material: blood. CDR3 sequence reads: CASSMLLLTGGAETQYF. DNA of the CDR3: TGTGCCAGTAGTATGTTGTTGTTGACAGGGGGCGCAGAGACCCAGTACTTC.